This record looks at one T cell receptor (beta chain) sequence and its context. This clonotype showed up just a few times. It lacks a known antigen. No much larger clonotype is one base removed from it; base qualities were not supplied. This entry is derived from a study of blood T cells in healthy people across ages (dated by TCRdb to about 2015). Describing the broader study: Template switching captured roughly one uniquely barcoded TCR beta cDNA molecule per two T cells in model experiments. Using the same blood draw, the study looked at two additional independent replicas of 1 million unique cDNA reads for two donors, one aged 18 to 30 and the other aged 80 or older. Donors of different ages were randomly distributed across sequencing lanes to avoid experimental bias. Age-related changes in TCR beta repertoire diversity were measured in the study by deep sequencing normalized with unique cDNA molecular identifiers. The donors were divided into four age groups: young (average approximately 16 years), middle-aged (around 37), aged (under 70) and long-lived (about 80).

V sheds 4 bases and J sheds 4 bases, leaving 17 bases between their ends. The CDR3, from cysteine to phenylalanine, totals 15 residues. Only the CDR3 DNA stays, 45 bases, in frame from base 1. CDR1 and CDR2 (KGHSH, LQKENI) derive from the germline V gene. Library preparation employed 5' RACE. The reads were generated on an Illumina HiSeq 2500. A second roughly 6 to 12 cycle PCR used a sample-barcoded 5' primer and a J-beta primer mix. A unique molecular identifier was introduced onto each TCR beta cDNA molecule by a template-switch 5' adaptor carrying 12 random nucleotides. Each sample yielded at least 2.5 million CDR3-containing paired-end reads. All of the RNA was converted into first-strand cDNA using the Mint cDNA synthesis kit, with a TRBC-specific oligonucleotide serving as the primer. All cDNA was treated with uracil-DNA glycosylase and then went through a first 18-cycle PCR with the universal primers M1SS and BC2_uni_R. The authors processed their data as follows. For normalization, 1 million high-quality reads, each with a distinct molecular identifier, were randomly selected from each sample. Reads sharing molecular identifiers were discarded rather than binned into consensus sequences. MiTCR, run with a Q25 quality threshold and the strictest error-elimination algorithm, handled CDR3 identification, clonotype clustering and error correction. A nonparametric unseen species model with Euler transformation was used to estimate lower-bound total TCR beta diversity. In TCRdb, the public reads were trimmed at Q25 with fastp and aligned with MiXCR, with productive beta chains retained. Duplicate CDR3 protein sequences are folded into a single record with the most common DNA and genes. The V and J calls were not made by the authors but by TCRdb's processing. The sample has approximately 1.5 million distinct CDR3 sequences on record, about 32% of them singletons. The top ten constitute about 10% of the sample.

The donors were 40 or so Caucasian individuals from Russia, aged roughly 6 to 100 years, who were systemically healthy. Each donor gave ten milliliters of peripheral blood, collected into EDTA-treated Vacutainer tubes. PBMCs were isolated by Ficoll-Paque density-gradient centrifugation, with at least 6 million obtained per sample. Total RNA, at least 5 micrograms per sample, was extracted from PBMCs with Trizol reagent. For every donor, an aliquot of PBMCs went through flow cytometry to measure the percentages of naive CD45RAhigh/CD27high T cells. Paper-wide results and their limitations: Because donor CMV infection status was unknown, age-related changes in expanded clonotypes were potentially confounded. Total diversity estimates from one million sequenced T cells were considered lower bounds and underestimates. As age increased, observed TCR beta diversity per million T cells dropped in a roughly linear way, and a significant reduction was already evident by age about 36. Observed TCR beta diversity correlated strongly with the percentage of naive T cells measured by flow cytometry. The long-lived group showed more naive CD4+ T cells, fewer expanded clones and increased TCR diversity than the aged group, suggesting age selection. Bulk unsorted PBMC profiling prevented conclusive comparison of naive and antigen-experienced compartments.

The chain joins TRBV18 to TRBJ2-7, with a tentative D gene TRBD2 over 6 matching bases. The sequencing input was blood. The clonotype originates from a woman aged 25 to 39 in good health. The CDR3 reads as follows: CASSLTDDGRYEQYF. The DNA sequence is given as TGTGCCAGCTCACTGACGGACGACGGGAGATACGAGCAGTACTTC.